One and the same sample provided the 23 T cell receptor beta chains below, sequenced in a study of sequential checkpoint blockade in melanoma. The repertoire was sequenced with immunoSEQ multiplex PCR; TCRdb's copy has only in-frame clones and lacks some. The sample records some 6,600 clones, about 28% being singletons. Treatment indicated: randomized to nivolumab then ipilimumab (arm A) or the reverse (arm B). Sequenced here: tumor tissue (inferred from file names), sampled from a patient given nivolumab and ipilimumab in sequence. All receptors derive from a human donor with melanoma.

This clone was observed once. The V call is TRBV18, the J call TRBJ2-5, with a possible D match to TRBD2 (6 bases). The CDR3 sequence is 14 residues long. Germline CDR1 and CDR2: KGHSH and LQKENI. With 0 bases removed from V and 5 bases from J, the gap between germline ends came to 10 bases. The CDR3 spells CASSPPHGSETQYF. CDR3 bases: TGTGCCAGCTCACCACCCCACGGGAGTGAGACCCAGTACTTC. The whole variable domain, filled in from reference TRBV18 and TRBJ2-5, reads NAGVMQNPRHLVRRRGQEARLRCSPMKGHSHVYWYRQLPEEGLKFMVYLQKENIIDESGMPKERFSAEFPKEGPSILRIQQVVRGDSAAYFCASSPPHGSETQYFGPGTRLLVL.

This clone was detected only a few times. The chain employs TRBV9 and TRBJ1-3; D ambiguous. V lost 3 bases and J lost 1, with 8 bases in between. Per germline, CDR1 SGDLS and CDR2 YYNGEE. The CDR3 contains 14 residues. The CDR3 here is CASSEGRSGNTIYF. CDR3 nucleotide sequence: TGTGCCAGCAGCGAGGGAAGGTCTGGAAACACCATATATTTT.

This clone has more than one count but fewer than ten. The chain joins TRBV12-5 to TRBJ2-7; TRBD2 is a possible D gene (6 bases). The germline V gene encodes CDR1 LGHNT and CDR2 FRNRAP. Deletions cut 8 bases from V and 5 bases from J, with 19 bases between. The CDR3 has 14 amino acids. DNA of the CDR3: TGTGCTAGTAGTAATAGCGGCAGGGTCGACGAGCAGTACTTC. Translating gives CASSNSGRVDEQYF.

The rearrangement links TRBV5-1 to TRBJ2-3; 8 nucleotides match TRBD1. The CDR3 spans 15 residues. The ends lost 4 bases at V and 5 bases at J; junction bases unmatched: 9. Germline values: CDR1 SGHRS, CDR2 YFSETQ. The CDR3 is CASSRTGPGRDTQYF. The CDR3 bases are TGCGCCAGCAGCCGGACAGGGCCCGGGCGAGATACGCAGTATTTT.

This clone has ten or more counts. The chain recombines TRBV2 with TRBJ2-3; 9 bases agree with TRBD2. This CDR3 is 14 amino acids long. CDR1 SNHLY and CDR2 FYNNEI come from the germline V gene. J gave up 5 bases and V 6 bases, and 6 bases lay outside the gene matches. CDR3 DNA sequence: TGTGCCAGCAGCGATCGCGGGAGGGAAGATACGCAGTATTTT. It is translated as CASSDRGREDTQYF.

In this sample, this clone turned up a few times. CDR3 DNA sequence: TGTGCCAGCAGTTACGCTAGCGGGAGCCCCCGCGATACGCAGTATTTT. It yields the protein CASSYASGSPRDTQYF. V usage is TRBV6-8 and J usage is TRBJ2-3; TRBD2 agrees at 10 bases. The ends lost 2 bases at V and 6 bases at J; junction bases unmatched: 8. The germline V gene encodes CDR1 MNHGY and CDR2 SAAAGT. This CDR3 has 16 residues.

This clone appeared once. The genes are TRBV29-1 and TRBJ2-7; possibly TRBD1 for D (5 bases). V dropped 2 bases and J dropped 1 base, with 6 bases sitting between them. CDR1 and CDR2 from the germline V gene are SQVTM and ANQGSEA. The length of the CDR3 is 12 residues. CDR3 in DNA: TGCAGCGTTGAAAGGGGATCCTACGAGCAGTACTTC. Encoded protein: CSVERGSYEQYF.

This clone was found a few times. The chain has TRBV6-8 and TRBJ1-1, with 8 bases identical to TRBD1. This CDR3 is built from 16 residues. J gave up 0 bases and V 5 bases, and 8 bases lay outside the gene matches. CDR1 is MNHGY and CDR2 is SAAAGT in the germline V gene. The CDR3 DNA follows: TGTGCCAGCAGTAAATCCAGGGGGCTACTGAACACTGAAGCTTTCTTT. This translates into CASSKSRGLLNTEAFF.

This clone has a handful of counts. The chain couples TRBV6-8 to TRBJ2-1, with D perhaps given as TRBD1 or TRBD2 (5 bases each). Germline loops: CDR1 MNHGY, CDR2 SAAAGT. This CDR3 region has 15 residues. With 6 bases removed from V and 0 bases from J, the gap between germline ends came to 12 bases. The CDR3 spells CASRQQEDSYNEQFF. CDR3 in DNA: TGTGCCAGCAGGCAACAGGAGGACTCCTACAATGAGCAGTTCTTC.

The J gene is TRBJ1-1, the V gene TRBV18; the match to TRBD1 covers 9 bases. Trimming took 6 bases from V and 1 from J; bases not matched to a gene: 12. Germline V gene lookup returns CDR1 KGHSH and CDR2 LQKENI. The CDR3 length is 17 residues. The CDR3 region is CASSPTGGLGTNTEAFF. CDR3 bases: TGTGCCAGCTCCCCGACAGGGGGATTAGGGACGAACACTGAAGCTTTCTTT.

The V gene is TRBV5-1, the J gene TRBJ1-2; 7 bases match TRBD1. Germline trimming cut 0 bases from V and 4 bases from J; bases unmatched to any gene: 9. The CDR3 is 16 amino acids. CDR1 and CDR2 (germline): SGHRS, YFSETQ. CDR3 loop: CASSLAAGQTRYGYTF. Written as DNA, the CDR3 is TGCGCCAGCAGCTTGGCCGCGGGACAGACTCGCTATGGCTACACCTTC. The whole variable domain, remainder taken from reference TRBV5-1 and TRBJ1-2, is KAGVTQTPRYLIKTRGQQVTLSCSPISGHRSVSWYQQTPGQGLQFLFEYFSETQRNKGNFPGRFSGRQFSNSRSEMNVSTLELGDSALYLCASSLAAGQTRYGYTFGSGTRLTVV.

The chain employs TRBV6-8 and TRBJ1-1, with 8 bases identical to TRBD1. Germline CDR1 MNHGY, CDR2 SAAAGT. The CDR3 consists of 15 residues. V lost 7 bases to trimming and J lost 1 base; unmatched junction nucleotides: 8. CDR3 coding DNA: TGTGCCAGCATCCCCCCAGGGGGCACGAACACTGAAGCTTTCTTT. This sequence encodes CASIPPGGTNTEAFF.

The V gene is TRBV19, the J gene TRBJ2-7; D possibly corresponds to TRBD1 (6 bases). V was cut by 3 bases and J by 6 bases, with 15 bases left in between. CDR3 size: 14 residues. Germline lookup yields CDR1 LNHDA and CDR2 SQIVND (reference sequence). Here the CDR3 reads CASSMGAGRSEQYF. In nucleotides, the CDR3 is TGTGCCAGTAGTATGGGGGCAGGACGTAGCGAGCAGTACTTC.

This clone has just a few counts. The rearrangement joins TRBV6-8 to TRBJ1-1, with 8 bases that match TRBD1. Germline assignment: CDR1 MNHGY and CDR2 SAAAGT. This CDR3 has 14 amino acids. With 6 bases clipped from V and 1 base from J, the junction kept 4 bases outside the gene matches. CDR3 nucleotides: TGTGCCAGCAGGCCGGGACAGGAGAACACTGAAGCTTTCTTT. Amino acid sequence: CASRPGQENTEAFF.

This clone turned up a few times. This chain joins TRBV4-1 and TRBJ1-4, with 7 bases that match TRBD1. V lost 4 bases and J lost 0; bases outside the gene matches: 14. The germline V gene encodes CDR1 MGHRA and CDR2 YSYEKL. The CDR3 is 19 amino acids. CDR3 sequence: CASSRGNPGQPTTNEKLFF. The CDR3 DNA reads TGCGCCAGCAGCCGCGGTAATCCGGGACAGCCCACAACTAATGAAAAACTGTTTTTT.

This clone showed up just a few times. The chain links TRBV29-1 to TRBJ1-1, with D perhaps TRBD1 (5 bases). Trimming cost V 3 bases and J 5 bases, with 16 bases left between them. The germline V gene has CDR1 SQVTM and CDR2 ANQGSEA. CDR3 length: 14 amino acids. The CDR3 DNA is TGCAGCGTTGACGGGCACTCCTGGGGGACTGAAGCTTTCTTT. Translation: CSVDGHSWGTEAFF.

DNA of the CDR3: TGTGCTAGTGGTTTGCAAAGGGTTTTTGGAAACTACGAGCAGTACTTC. Translating it yields CASGLQRVFGNYEQYF. V and J are TRBV12-5 and TRBJ2-7; D is uncertain. Deletions cut 2 bases from V and 3 bases from J, with 17 bases between. Germline loops: CDR1 LGHNT, CDR2 FRNRAP. CDR3 length: 16 residues.

The V gene is TRBV6-8, the J gene TRBJ1-5, with no clear D. This CDR3 spans 14 amino acids. Trimming took 5 bases from V and 0 from J, leaving 8 bases between them. Germline V gene data show CDR1 as MNHGY and CDR2 as SAAAGT. The CDR3 DNA reads as TGTGCCAGCAGTCCCAAATATAGCAATCAGCCCCAGCATTTT. Its translation is CASSPKYSNQPQHF.

The V gene is TRBV9, the J gene TRBJ2-1; the D is unclear. The CDR3 length is 15 residues. With 0 bases removed from V and 7 bases from J, the gap between germline ends came to 14 bases. Germline assignment: CDR1 SGDLS and CDR2 YYNGEE. DNA of the CDR3: TGTGCCAGCAGCGTAGCTGACGGCCCCGTGAATGAGCAGTTCTTC. This translates into CASSVADGPVNEQFF.

The chain recombines TRBV4-2 with TRBJ2-1, with D hard to call. The CDR3 loop spans 14 amino acids. CDR1 is LGHNA, CDR2 YNFKEQ, per germline. Trimming stripped 4 bases from V and 0 bases from J, with 7 bases between. As DNA, the CDR3 is TGTGCCAGCAGCCCGACGGGCTCCTACAATGAGCAGTTCTTC. It specifies CASSPTGSYNEQFF.

V usage is TRBV29-1 and J usage is TRBJ2-5, with unresolved D. CDR1 and CDR2 (germline): SQVTM, ANQGSEA. The germline V and J ends were trimmed by 3 bases and 1 base, with 9 bases remaining between them. The CDR3 totals 13 residues. CDR3 in DNA: TGCAGCGTTGATTGGCAGACCCAAGAGACCCAGTACTTC. Protein: CSVDWQTQETQYF.

This clone was counted only a few times. J is TRBJ1-1 and V is TRBV14; the D gene is possibly TRBD1 (5 bases). This CDR3 spans 11 amino acids. V lost 5 bases and J lost 7, with 8 bases in between. Germline assignment: CDR1 SGHDN and CDR2 FVKESK. The CDR3 loop is CASSRQFEAFF. The CDR3 DNA follows: TGTGCCAGCAGCAGACAGTTTGAAGCTTTCTTT.

The chain couples TRBV19 to TRBJ2-1; D gene uncertain. Trimming pared 7 bases from V and 8 bases from J, leaving 15 bases between. CDR3 length: 13 amino acids. The germline gives CDR1 LNHDA, CDR2 SQIVND (reference sequence). For the CDR3, the DNA is TGTGCCAGTAACCTCTCCCCGCAACATGAGCAGTTCTTC. Protein sequence: CASNLSPQHEQFF. The full variable domain, its missing parts supplied by reference TRBV19 and TRBJ2-1, is DGGITQSPKYLFRKEGQNVTLSCEQNLNHDAMYWYRQDPGQGLRLIYYSQIVNDFQKGDIAEGYSVSREKKESFPLTVTSAQKNPTAFYLCASNLSPQHEQFFGPGTRLTVL.